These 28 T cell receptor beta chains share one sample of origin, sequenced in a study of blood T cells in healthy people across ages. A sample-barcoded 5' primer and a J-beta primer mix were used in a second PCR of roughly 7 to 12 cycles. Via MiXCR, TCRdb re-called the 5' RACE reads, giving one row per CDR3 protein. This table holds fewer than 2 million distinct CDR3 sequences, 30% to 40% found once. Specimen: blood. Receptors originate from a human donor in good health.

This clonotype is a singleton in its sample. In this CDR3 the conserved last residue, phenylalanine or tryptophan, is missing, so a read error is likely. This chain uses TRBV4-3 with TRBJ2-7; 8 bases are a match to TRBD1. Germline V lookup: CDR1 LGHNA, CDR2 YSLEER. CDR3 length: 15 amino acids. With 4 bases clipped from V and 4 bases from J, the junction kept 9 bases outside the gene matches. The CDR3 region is CASSLLQDRAYEQYC. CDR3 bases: TGCGCCAGCAGCCTCTTACAGGACAGGGCGTACGAGCAGTACTGC.

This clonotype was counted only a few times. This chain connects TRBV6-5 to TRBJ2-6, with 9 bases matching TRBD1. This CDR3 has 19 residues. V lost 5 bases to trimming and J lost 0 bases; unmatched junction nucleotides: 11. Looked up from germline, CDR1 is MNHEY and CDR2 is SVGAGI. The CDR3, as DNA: TGTGCCAGCAGTCACCGGAGACAGGGGGTATCCTCTGGGGCCAACGTCCTGACTTTC. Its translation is CASSHRRQGVSSGANVLTF.

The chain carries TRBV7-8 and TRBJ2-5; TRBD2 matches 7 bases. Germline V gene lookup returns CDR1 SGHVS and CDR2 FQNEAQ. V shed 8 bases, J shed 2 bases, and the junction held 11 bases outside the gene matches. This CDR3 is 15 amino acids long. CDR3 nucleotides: TGTGCCAGCGGTAATGAGCGGGGAACACAAGAGACCCAGTACTTC. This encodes CASGNERGTQETQYF.

The CDR3 loop reads CASSLGGVPTDTQYF. CDR3 in DNA: TGTGCCAGCAGCTTAGGCGGGGTTCCCACAGATACGCAGTATTTT. The gene calls are TRBV7-2 and TRBJ2-3; the D gene is possibly TRBD2 (6 bases). The germline gives CDR1 SGHTA, CDR2 FQGNSA. Trimming removed 1 base from V and 2 bases from J, with 10 bases in between. There are 15 residues in the CDR3. Using reference TRBV7-2 and TRBJ2-3 for the parts outside the CDR3, the full variable domain is GAGVSQSPSNKVTEKGKDVELRCDPISGHTALYWYRQSLGQGLEFLIYFQGNSAPDKSGLPSDRFSAERTGGSVSTLTIQRTQQEDSAVYLCASSLGGVPTDTQYFGPGTRLTVL.

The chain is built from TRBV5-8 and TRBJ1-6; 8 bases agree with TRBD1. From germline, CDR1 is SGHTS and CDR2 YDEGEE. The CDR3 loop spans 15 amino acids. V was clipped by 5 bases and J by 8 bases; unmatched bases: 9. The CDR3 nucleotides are TGTGCCAGCAGTCCAGGGGGCGGGGTGGATTCACCCCTCCACTTT. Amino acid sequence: CASSPGGGVDSPLHF.

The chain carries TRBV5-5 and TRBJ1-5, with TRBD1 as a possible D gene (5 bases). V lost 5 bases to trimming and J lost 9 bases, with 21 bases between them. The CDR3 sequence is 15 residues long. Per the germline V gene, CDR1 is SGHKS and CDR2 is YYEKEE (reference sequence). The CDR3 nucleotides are TGTGCCAGCAGACGGGGACCCTTATCGGCACGGCCCCAGCATTTT. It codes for CASRRGPLSARPQHF.

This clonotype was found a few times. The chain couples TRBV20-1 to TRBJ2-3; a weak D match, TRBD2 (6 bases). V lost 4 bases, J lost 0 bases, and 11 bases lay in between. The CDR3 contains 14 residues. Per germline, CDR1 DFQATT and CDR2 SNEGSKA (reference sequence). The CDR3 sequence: CSATGTVSTDTQYF. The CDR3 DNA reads TGCAGTGCTACGGGGACTGTTAGCACAGATACGCAGTATTTT.

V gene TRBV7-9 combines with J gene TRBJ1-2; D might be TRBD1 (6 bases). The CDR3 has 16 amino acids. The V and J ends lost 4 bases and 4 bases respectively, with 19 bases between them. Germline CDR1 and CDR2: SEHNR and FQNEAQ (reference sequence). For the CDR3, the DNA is TGTGCCAGCAGCTCCCCCTTGGGGGGCAGGTCCTATGGCTACACCTTC. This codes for CASSSPLGGRSYGYTF.

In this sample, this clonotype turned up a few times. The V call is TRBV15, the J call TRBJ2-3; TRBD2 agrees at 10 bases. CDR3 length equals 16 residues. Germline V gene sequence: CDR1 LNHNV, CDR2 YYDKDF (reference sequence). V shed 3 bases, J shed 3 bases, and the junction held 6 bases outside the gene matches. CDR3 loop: CATSSFPSGGTDTQYF. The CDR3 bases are TGTGCCACCAGCAGCTTTCCTAGCGGGGGAACAGATACGCAGTATTTT.

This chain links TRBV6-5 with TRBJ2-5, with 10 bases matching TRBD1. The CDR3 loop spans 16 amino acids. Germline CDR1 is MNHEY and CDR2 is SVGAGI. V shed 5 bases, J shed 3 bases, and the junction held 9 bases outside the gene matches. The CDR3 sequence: CASSPMTGGREETQYF. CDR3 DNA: TGTGCCAGCAGTCCGATGACAGGGGGCCGGGAAGAGACCCAGTACTTC.

CDR3 region: CASSQFGEVYGYTF. The CDR3 DNA reads TGTGCCAGCAGCCAATTTGGGGAAGTCTATGGCTACACCTTC. The chain employs TRBV3-1 and TRBJ1-2; the D is unclear. V dropped 2 bases and J dropped 4 bases, with 11 bases sitting between them. This CDR3 spans 14 amino acids. Germline V gives CDR1 LGHDT, CDR2 YNNKEL (reference sequence).

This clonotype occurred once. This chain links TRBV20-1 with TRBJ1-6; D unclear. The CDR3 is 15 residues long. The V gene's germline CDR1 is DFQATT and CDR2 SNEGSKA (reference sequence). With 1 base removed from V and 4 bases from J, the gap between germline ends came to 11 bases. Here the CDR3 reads CSARGPAVYNSPLHF. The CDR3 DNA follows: TGCAGTGCTAGAGGTCCGGCAGTTTATAATTCACCCCTCCACTTT.

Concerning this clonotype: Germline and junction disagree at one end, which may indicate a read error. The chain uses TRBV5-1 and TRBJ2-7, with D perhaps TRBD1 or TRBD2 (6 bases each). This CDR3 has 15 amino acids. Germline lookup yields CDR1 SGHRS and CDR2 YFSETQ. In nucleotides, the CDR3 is TGCGCCAGCAGCTCGGGGGACACAAACTTCTACGGGCAGTACTTC. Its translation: CASSSGDTNFYGQYF.

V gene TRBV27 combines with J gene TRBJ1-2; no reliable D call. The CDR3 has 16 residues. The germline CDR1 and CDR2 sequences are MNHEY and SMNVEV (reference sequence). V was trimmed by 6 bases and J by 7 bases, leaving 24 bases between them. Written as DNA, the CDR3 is TGTGCCAGCAGGGGAACTCCTAATCCCAACCGACGTGGCTACACCTTC. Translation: CASRGTPNPNRRGYTF.

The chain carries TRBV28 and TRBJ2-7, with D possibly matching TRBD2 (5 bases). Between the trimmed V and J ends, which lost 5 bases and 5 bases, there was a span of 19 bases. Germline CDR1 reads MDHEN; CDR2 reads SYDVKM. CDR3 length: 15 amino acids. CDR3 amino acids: CASSPFKSGMDEQYF. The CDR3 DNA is TGTGCCAGCAGTCCCTTCAAGTCGGGGATGGACGAGCAGTACTTC.

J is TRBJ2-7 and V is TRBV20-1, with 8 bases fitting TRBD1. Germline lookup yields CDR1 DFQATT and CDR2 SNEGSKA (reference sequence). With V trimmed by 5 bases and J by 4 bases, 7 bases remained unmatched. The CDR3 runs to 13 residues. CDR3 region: CSAQDREQYEQYF. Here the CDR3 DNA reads TGCAGTGCTCAGGACAGGGAGCAATACGAGCAGTACTTC.

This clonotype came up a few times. The CDR3 region is CASSLTGGSGELFF. As DNA, the CDR3 is TGTGCCAGCAGCTTAACAGGGGGCTCCGGGGAGCTGTTTTTT. V usage is TRBV7-2 and J usage is TRBJ2-2, with TRBD1 matching over 9 bases. Per the germline V gene, CDR1 is SGHTA and CDR2 is FQGNSA. The V segment lost 2 bases and the J segment 6 bases; nucleotides outside the gene matches: 1. This CDR3 is built from 14 residues.

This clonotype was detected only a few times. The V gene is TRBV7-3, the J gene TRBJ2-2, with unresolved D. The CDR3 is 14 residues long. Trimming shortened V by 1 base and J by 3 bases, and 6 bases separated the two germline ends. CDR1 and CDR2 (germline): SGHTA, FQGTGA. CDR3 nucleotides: TGTGCCAGCAGCTTAAGAGGCGACACCGGGGAGCTGTTTTTT. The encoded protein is CASSLRGDTGELFF.

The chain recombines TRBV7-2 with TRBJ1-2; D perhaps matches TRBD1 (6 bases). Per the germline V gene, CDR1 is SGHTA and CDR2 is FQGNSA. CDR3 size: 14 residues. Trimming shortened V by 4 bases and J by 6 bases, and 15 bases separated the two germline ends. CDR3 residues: CASSSQQGQDGYTF. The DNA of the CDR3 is TGTGCCAGCAGCTCTCAACAGGGTCAGGATGGCTACACCTTC. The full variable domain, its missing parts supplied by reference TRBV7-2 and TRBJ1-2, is GAGVSQSPSNKVTEKGKDVELRCDPISGHTALYWYRQSLGQGLEFLIYFQGNSAPDKSGLPSDRFSAERTGGSVSTLTIQRTQQEDSAVYLCASSSQQGQDGYTFGSGTRLTVV.

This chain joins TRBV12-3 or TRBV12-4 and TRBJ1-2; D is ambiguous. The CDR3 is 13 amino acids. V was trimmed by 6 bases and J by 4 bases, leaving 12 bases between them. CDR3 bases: TGTGCCAGCAGATTGGAGGCCCCCTATGGCTACACCTTC. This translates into CASRLEAPYGYTF.

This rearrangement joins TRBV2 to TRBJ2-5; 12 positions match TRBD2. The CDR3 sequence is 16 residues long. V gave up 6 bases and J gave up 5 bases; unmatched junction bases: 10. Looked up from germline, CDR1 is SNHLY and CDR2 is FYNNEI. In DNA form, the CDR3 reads TGTGCCAGCAGGGCTTCTAGCGGGGGGGCCGCGGAGACCCAGTACTTC. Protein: CASRASSGGAAETQYF.

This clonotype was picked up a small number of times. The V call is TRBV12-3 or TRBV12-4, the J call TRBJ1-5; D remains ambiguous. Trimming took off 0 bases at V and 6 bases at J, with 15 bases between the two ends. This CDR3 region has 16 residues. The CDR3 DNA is TGTGCCAGCAGTTTAGCCCTTTCGGGGTTCCTTCAGCCCCAGCATTTT. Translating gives CASSLALSGFLQPQHF.

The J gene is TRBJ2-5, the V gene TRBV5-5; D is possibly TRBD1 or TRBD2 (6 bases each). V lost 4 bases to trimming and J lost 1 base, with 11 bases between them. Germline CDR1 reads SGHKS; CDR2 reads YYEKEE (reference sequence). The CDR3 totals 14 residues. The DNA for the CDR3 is TGTGCCAGCAGCACTCCGGGGGCCCAAGAGACCCAGTACTTC. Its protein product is CASSTPGAQETQYF.

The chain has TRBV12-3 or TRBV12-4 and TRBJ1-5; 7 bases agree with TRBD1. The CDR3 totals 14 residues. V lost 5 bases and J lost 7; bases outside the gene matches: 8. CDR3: CASSLEGAWQPQHF. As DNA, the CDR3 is TGTGCCAGCAGTCTCGAGGGGGCATGGCAGCCCCAGCATTTT.

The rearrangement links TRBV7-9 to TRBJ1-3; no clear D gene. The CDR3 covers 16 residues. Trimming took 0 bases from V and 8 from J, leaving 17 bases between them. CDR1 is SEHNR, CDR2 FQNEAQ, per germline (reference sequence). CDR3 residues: CASSLAWVPDTDTIYF. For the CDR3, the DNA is TGTGCCAGCAGCTTAGCTTGGGTTCCAGATACCGACACCATATATTTT. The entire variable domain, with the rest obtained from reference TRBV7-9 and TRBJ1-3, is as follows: DTGVSQNPRHKITKRGQNVTFRCDPISEHNRLYWYRQTLGQGPEFLTYFQNEAQLEKSRLLSDRFSAERPKGSFSTLEIQRTEQGDSAMYLCASSLAWVPDTDTIYFGEGSWLTVV.

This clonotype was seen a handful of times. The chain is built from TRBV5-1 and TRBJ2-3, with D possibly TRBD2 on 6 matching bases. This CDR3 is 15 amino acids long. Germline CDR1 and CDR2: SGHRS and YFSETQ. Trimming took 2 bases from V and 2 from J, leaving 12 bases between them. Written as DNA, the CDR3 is TGCGCCAGCAGCTTCAAAACGGGGGACACAGATACGCAGTATTTT. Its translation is CASSFKTGDTDTQYF.

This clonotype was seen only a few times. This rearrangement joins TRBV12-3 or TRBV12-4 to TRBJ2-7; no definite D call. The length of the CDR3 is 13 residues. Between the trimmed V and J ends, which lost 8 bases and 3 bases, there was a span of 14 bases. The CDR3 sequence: CASSSYPDYEQYF. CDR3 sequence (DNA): TGTGCCAGCTCCTCCTATCCAGACTACGAGCAGTACTTC.

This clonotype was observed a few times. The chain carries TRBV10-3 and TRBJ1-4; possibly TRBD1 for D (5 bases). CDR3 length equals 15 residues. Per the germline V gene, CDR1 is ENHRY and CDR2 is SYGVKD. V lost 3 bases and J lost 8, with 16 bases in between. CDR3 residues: CAISDPGLTGEKLFF. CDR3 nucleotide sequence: TGTGCCATCAGTGATCCAGGGTTAACCGGCGAAAAACTGTTTTTT.